The 23 T cell receptor beta chains below all came from one sample that was sequenced in a study of blood T cell repertoires in COVID-19. Some clones are missing from TCRdb's copy, which holds only in-frame ones; the method was immunoSEQ multiplex PCR. The table lists about 110,000 clones, roughly 80% of them singletons. Sequenced: peripheral blood. These receptors were collected from a man aged 50 to 59 with acute or convalescent COVID-19.

The V gene is TRBV3-1 (or the pseudogene TRBV3-2), the J gene TRBJ1-2; D call uncertain. From germline, CDR1 is LGHDT and CDR2 YNNKEL (reference sequence). The V end was cut by 0 bases, the J end by 4 bases, with 15 bases between. CDR3 length: 16 residues. The CDR3 protein is CASSQDRRGASYGYTF. DNA of the CDR3: TGTGCCAGCAGCCAAGACCGCCGGGGAGCGAGCTATGGCTACACCTTC.

The chain employs TRBV27 and TRBJ2-7; 7 bases map to TRBD1. Losses at the gene ends were 4 bases for V and 2 bases for J; bases not matched to a gene: 5. Germline V lookup: CDR1 MNHEY, CDR2 SMNVEV (reference sequence). This CDR3 comprises 14 residues. DNA for the CDR3: TGTGCCAGCAGTTCAAAAGGACAGGCCTACGAGCAGTACTTC. Residues: CASSSKGQAYEQYF.

V is TRBV7-2 and J is TRBJ1-6, with TRBD1 as a possible D gene (5 bases). V gave up 2 bases and J gave up 6 bases, with 8 bases separating them. Germline CDR1 is SGHTA and CDR2 is FQGNSA. The CDR3 extends over 14 amino acids. CDR3 residues: CASSLQGANSPLHF. CDR3 DNA: TGTGCCAGCAGCTTACAGGGCGCTAATTCACCCCTCCACTTT.

This chain joins TRBV5-6 and TRBJ1-1, with TRBD1 identical over 7 bases. V lost 5 bases to trimming and J lost 2 bases; unmatched junction nucleotides: 9. Germline lookup yields CDR1 SGHDT and CDR2 YYEEEE. The CDR3 has 15 amino acids. Here the CDR3 reads CASSYGAGGNTEAFF. As DNA, the CDR3 is TGTGCCAGCAGTTATGGGGCAGGGGGAAACACTGAAGCTTTCTTT.

This clone was seen a few times. This chain uses TRBV7-2 with TRBJ2-3; D might be TRBD2 (7 bases). This CDR3 is 14 amino acids long. CDR1 and CDR2 from the germline V gene are SGHTA and FQGNSA. V was cut by 2 bases and J by 6 bases, with 12 bases left in between. CDR3 region: CASSLNGGPDTQYF. The CDR3 DNA sequence: TGTGCCAGCAGCTTAAACGGGGGGCCCGATACGCAGTATTTT.

In its sample, this clone was seen a few times. The chain recombines TRBV6-1 with TRBJ1-2; 7 positions match TRBD1. There are 17 residues in the CDR3. The V segment lost 4 bases and the J segment 2 bases; nucleotides outside the gene matches: 13. In germline, CDR1 is MNHNS, CDR2 SASEGT. The CDR3 DNA sequence: TGTGCCAGCAGTGCCACGAGACAGGGCTACTACAACTATGGCTACACCTTC. This translates into CASSATRQGYYNYGYTF.

The V call is TRBV5-6, the J call TRBJ1-1, with D perhaps matching TRBD1 (5 bases). Trimming removed 0 bases at V and 10 bases at J, with 13 bases between. This CDR3 is 13 amino acids long. Germline V gene data show CDR1 as SGHDT and CDR2 as YYEEEE. The CDR3 sequence is CASSLGQPLGAFF. The CDR3 DNA sequence: TGTGCCAGCAGCTTGGGACAGCCTCTGGGAGCTTTCTTT.

This clone was seen just once. The chain couples TRBV7-8 to TRBJ2-7, with TRBD2 matching over 12 bases. The germline CDR1 and CDR2 sequences are SGHVS and FQNEAQ. This CDR3 contains 15 residues. V lost 7 bases, J lost 3 bases, and 7 bases stayed unmatched. CDR3 residues: CASTSATSGGYEQYV. CDR3 bases: TGTGCCAGCACTTCCGCGACTAGCGGGGGCTACGAGCAGTACGTC.

This clone was observed once. The chain links TRBV5-1 to TRBJ2-5, with unresolved D. Trimming cost V 2 bases and J 4 bases, with 3 bases left between them. The CDR3 consists of 11 residues. Germline-derived CDR1 and CDR2 are SGHRS and YFSETQ. The CDR3 coding sequence is TGCGCCAGCAGCTTCGGAGAGACCCAGTACTTC. Translated, it gives CASSFGETQYF.

V is TRBV5-1 and J is TRBJ2-7; D is possibly TRBD1 (5 bases). Germline V gene lookup returns CDR1 SGHRS and CDR2 YFSETQ. The CDR3 has 15 residues. Deletions cut 1 base from V and 7 bases from J, with 18 bases between. The CDR3 DNA follows: TGCGCCAGCAGCTTGTCGACAGCCAATCCAACAGAGCAGTACTTC. Translation gives CASSLSTANPTEQYF.

The V and J genes are TRBV3-1 (or the pseudogene TRBV3-2) and TRBJ1-2; D is unresolved. This CDR3 region has 11 residues. V shed 9 bases and J shed 8 bases, with 13 bases lying between them. From germline, CDR1 is LGHDT and CDR2 YNNKEL (reference sequence). The CDR3 nucleotides are TGTGCCAGTAGGCATTTGGAGGGCTACACCTTC. This sequence encodes CASRHLEGYTF.

The CDR3 coding sequence is TGTGCCAGCAGCTTTGGAGGGACAGGGTATAGCAATCAGCCCCAGCATTTT. It codes for CASSFGGTGYSNQPQHF. The chain combines TRBV5-5 with TRBJ1-5; 9 nucleotides agree with TRBD1. The CDR3 has 17 amino acids. With 2 bases clipped from V and 0 bases from J, the junction kept 6 bases outside the gene matches. Germline V lookup: CDR1 SGHKS, CDR2 YYEKEE (reference sequence).

This sequence joins TRBV4-1 and TRBJ1-2; a possible D gene is TRBD1 (5 bases). V was cut by 1 base and J by 5 bases, with 11 bases left in between. The CDR3 is 14 residues long. From germline, CDR1 is MGHRA and CDR2 YSYEKL. This CDR3 reads CASSQGEGQYGYTF. CDR3 in DNA: TGCGCCAGCAGCCAAGGGGAGGGGCAGTATGGCTACACCTTC.

The chain couples TRBV9 to TRBJ1-2; a possible D gene is TRBD1 (6 bases). Germline CDR1 SGDLS, CDR2 YYNGEE. Trimming removed 4 bases at V and 8 bases at J, with 15 bases between. CDR3 size: 13 residues. CDR3 nucleotides: TGTGCCAGCAGCCCCCGGGGGGGGCAAGGCTACACCTTC. Translating gives CASSPRGGQGYTF.

The chain combines TRBV10-3 with TRBJ2-7, with TRBD1 matching over 7 bases. This CDR3 comprises 13 residues. Germline V gene sequence: CDR1 ENHRY, CDR2 SYGVKD. V gave up 5 bases and J gave up 5 bases; unmatched junction bases: 6. For the CDR3, the DNA is TGTGCCATCAGTTTGACAGGGCCCGACGAGCAGTACTTC. Translation: CAISLTGPDEQYF.

This clone is a singleton in its sample. The rearrangement links TRBV7-8 to TRBJ1-6, with D possibly being TRBD1 (6 bases). V lost 3 bases, J lost 8 bases, and 14 bases lay in between. In germline, CDR1 is SGHVS, CDR2 FQNEAQ. This CDR3 has 15 residues. Written as DNA, the CDR3 is TGTGCCAGCAGCTTGTGGGGGCGCAGGGATTCACCCCTCCACTTT. It translates to CASSLWGRRDSPLHF.

This clone was counted a single time. J is TRBJ2-7 and V is TRBV28; 7 bases are a match to TRBD1. Germline V lookup: CDR1 MDHEN, CDR2 SYDVKM. The V and J ends lost 3 bases and 5 bases, in that order; junction bases with no gene match: 16. This CDR3 spans 17 amino acids. CDR3 nucleotides: TGTGCCAGCAGTTTCAACCTTACCCCCGGGACAGACGACGAGCAGTACTTC. Its translation is CASSFNLTPGTDDEQYF.

V is TRBV6-5 and J is TRBJ2-2; the D gene is possibly TRBD2 (5 bases). V lost 7 bases, J lost 6 bases, and 9 bases lay in between. Germline V lookup: CDR1 MNHEY, CDR2 SVGAGI. The CDR3 sequence is 12 residues long. The CDR3: CASNRGSGELFF. The CDR3 nucleotides read TGTGCCAGCAACCGCGGGTCCGGGGAGCTGTTTTTT.

This chain connects TRBV5-6 to TRBJ1-6; D call uncertain. The germline V and J ends were trimmed by 7 bases and 8 bases, with 13 bases remaining between them. The length of the CDR3 is 13 residues. The germline gives CDR1 SGHDT, CDR2 YYEEEE. The CDR3 coding sequence is TGTGCCAGCGGAGGACGGGCAGATTCACCCCTCCACTTT. Protein: CASGGRADSPLHF.

This clone was observed a handful of times. The same CDR3 also results from other DNA sequences found in this sample. The chain is built from TRBV19 and TRBJ2-3; TRBD1 matches 11 bases. CDR1 LNHDA and CDR2 SQIVND come from the germline V gene (reference sequence). CDR3 length equals 15 residues. V lost 7 bases, J lost 6 bases, and 9 bases stayed unmatched. CDR3 in amino acids: CASKDRGRGRDTQYF. In DNA form, the CDR3 reads TGTGCCAGTAAGGACAGGGGGCGAGGAAGGGATACGCAGTATTTT.

The V and J genes are TRBV10-3 and TRBJ1-6; TRBD1 might be the D (5 bases). The germline gives CDR1 ENHRY, CDR2 SYGVKD. This CDR3 is built from 14 residues. V shed 6 bases and J shed 7 bases, with 13 bases lying between them. This chain's CDR3 is CAIRPAGENSPLHF. DNA for the CDR3: TGTGCCATCAGGCCCGCGGGGGAGAATTCACCCCTCCACTTT.

This clone is a singleton in its sample. The chain is built from TRBV5-4 and TRBJ2-3; 13 bases line up with TRBD2. The CDR3 is 18 amino acids. The germline gives CDR1 SGHNT, CDR2 YYREEE (reference sequence). V lost 3 bases, J lost 6 bases, and 13 bases stayed unmatched. Here the CDR3 DNA reads TGTGCCAGCAGCTCCCCCGGTACACTAGCGGGGGGGATGGATACGCAGTATTTT. It codes for CASSSPGTLAGGMDTQYF.

This clone showed up just a few times. This chain connects TRBV27 to TRBJ1-5, with TRBD1 as a possible D gene (6 bases). Germline V gene lookup returns CDR1 MNHEY and CDR2 SMNVEV (reference sequence). The CDR3 is made up of 13 amino acids. The germline V and J ends were trimmed by 11 bases and 5 bases, with 16 bases remaining between them. Here the CDR3 reads CALLRGGHQPQHF. The DNA for the CDR3 is TGTGCCCTCCTGAGGGGGGGACATCAGCCCCAGCATTTT.